A selection of T cell receptor beta chains follows, all from one sample in a study of blood T cell repertoires in COVID-19. Only in-frame clones appear in the TCRdb table, and some are missing; sequencing was by immunoSEQ multiplex PCR. The sample lists tens of thousands of clones, roughly 90% occurring once. Material: peripheral blood. Every receptor here comes from a man aged 50-60 years with acute or convalescent COVID-19. Each CDR3 is given with its conserved first and last residue. The order of the fields is D gene, V gene, clone size, J gene, CDR3 DNA, CDR3 protein. The D gene is left open where the match is weak. The size of a clone is reported for some rows only, either as once, few or many, or as a class for expanded clones.

TRBD2,TRBV2,.,TRBJ2-7,TGTGCCAGCAGTTCCGGGACTAGTTGGAGCTACGAGCAGTACTTC,CASSSGTSWSYEQYF
TRBD1,TRBV7-2,.,TRBJ2-7,TGTGCCAGCAGCCGGGACAGTACCCACGAGCAGTACTTC,CASSRDSTHEQYF
.,TRBV15,.,TRBJ1-5,TGTGCCACCAGCAGAGATCGGTTAAGTAGCAATCAGCCCCAGCATTTT,CATSRDRLSSNQPQHF
.,TRBV9,.,TRBJ1-3,TGTGCCAGCACACCCGGGGGGCGATCAGGAAACACCATATATTTT,CASTPGGRSGNTIYF
.,TRBV3-1/TRBV3-2,few,TRBJ2-2,TGTGCCAGCAGCCAAGATCGCGGGACGAACACCGGGGAGCTGTTTTTT,CASSQDRGTNTGELFF
.,TRBV21-1,.,TRBJ1-1,TGTGCCAGCAGCAAAGGGGACAGGGGATCAGGAACTGAAGCTTTCTTT,CASSKGDRGSGTEAFF
TRBD2,TRBV14,.,TRBJ2-1,TGTGCCAGCAGCCACAGACTAGCGGGAGGGTACCACAATGAGCAGTTCTTC,CASSHRLAGGYHNEQFF
TRBD1,TRBV10-2,.,TRBJ1-1,TGCGCCAGCAGTGTAGGACAGGGCGGGCTTGTGGCTTTCTTT,CASSVGQGGLVAFF
TRBD1,TRBV4-3,.,TRBJ2-2,TGCGCCAGCAGCCGAGCAGGGACAGGGTCCACCGGGGAGCTGTTTTTT,CASSRAGTGSTGELFF
TRBD1,TRBV29-1,.,TRBJ1-5,TGCAGCGTCGGACAGGAGCTCAATCAGCCCCAGCATTTT,CSVGQELNQPQHF
.,TRBV11-3,.,TRBJ2-7,TGTGCCAGCAGCTTAAGGCAGGGTGAACGGAACGAGCAGTACTTC,CASSLRQGERNEQYF
.,TRBV5-5,.,TRBJ2-3,TGTGCCAGCAGCTTGTTATTAGATACGCAGTATTTT,CASSLLLDTQYF
.,TRBV27,.,TRBJ1-2,TGTGCCAGCAAGGGACGGGGGGCGATTTATGGCTACACCTTC,CASKGRGAIYGYTF
TRBD2,TRBV19,.,TRBJ2-7,TGTGCCAGTAGTATACTAAGCGGGGTAGACCACGAGCAGTACTTC,CASSILSGVDHEQYF
.,TRBV12-2,.,TRBJ2-5,TGTGCAAGTCGCTCTTCTCGACAGGGGGACTACCAAGAGACCCAGTACTTC,CASRSSRQGDYQETQYF
.,TRBV7-9,.,TRBJ2-7,TGTGCCAGCAGCCGTACAGGGCCCTACGAGCAGTACTTC,CASSRTGPYEQYF
.,TRBV29-1,.,TRBJ2-3,TGCAGCGTTGAAGTGGCTCGCACAGATACGCAGTATTTT,CSVEVARTDTQYF
.,TRBV27,.,TRBJ2-7,TGTGCCAGCAGTTCCACGGGGAACGAGCAGTACTTC,CASSSTGNEQYF
TRBD1,TRBV24-1,.,TRBJ1-2,TGTGCCACCAGTGAGACAGGGGGCCTGGGCTATGGCTACACCTTC,CATSETGGLGYGYTF
TRBD1,TRBV19,.,TRBJ2-2,TGTGCCAGTACCCCAACCGGGACAGGGCCCGGGGAGCTGTTTTTT,CASTPTGTGPGELFF